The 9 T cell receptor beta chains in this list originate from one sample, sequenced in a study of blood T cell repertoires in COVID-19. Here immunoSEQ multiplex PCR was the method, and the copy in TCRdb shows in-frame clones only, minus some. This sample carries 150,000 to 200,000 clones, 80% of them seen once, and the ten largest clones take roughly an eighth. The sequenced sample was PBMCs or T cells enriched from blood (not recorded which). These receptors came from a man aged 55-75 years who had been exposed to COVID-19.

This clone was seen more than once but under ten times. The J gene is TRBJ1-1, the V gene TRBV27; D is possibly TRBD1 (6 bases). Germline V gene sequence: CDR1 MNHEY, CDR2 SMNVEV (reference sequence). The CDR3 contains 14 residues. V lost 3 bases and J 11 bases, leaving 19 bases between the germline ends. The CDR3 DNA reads TGTGCCAGCAGTTTCGGCAGGGGAGAGAGTGACGCTTTCTTT. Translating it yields CASSFGRGESDAFF.

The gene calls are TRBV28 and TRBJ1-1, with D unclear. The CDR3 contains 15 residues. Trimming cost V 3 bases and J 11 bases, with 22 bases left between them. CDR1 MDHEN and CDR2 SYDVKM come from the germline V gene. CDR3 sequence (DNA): TGTGCCAGCAGTTTTTTAATTGGTACCCAAGGAGCGGCTTTCTTT. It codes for CASSFLIGTQGAAFF. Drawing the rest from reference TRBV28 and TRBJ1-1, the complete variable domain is DVKVTQSSRYLVKRTGEKVFLECVQDMDHENMFWYRQDPGLGLRLIYFSYDVKMKEKGDIPEGYSVSREKKERFSLILESASTNQTSMYLCASSFLIGTQGAAFFGQGTRLTVV.

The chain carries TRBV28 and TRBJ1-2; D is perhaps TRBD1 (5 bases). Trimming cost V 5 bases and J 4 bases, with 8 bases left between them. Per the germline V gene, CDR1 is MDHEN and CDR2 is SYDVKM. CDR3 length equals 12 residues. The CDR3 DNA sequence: TGTGCCAGCAGTGACAGCCTCTATGGCTACACCTTC. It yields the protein CASSDSLYGYTF.

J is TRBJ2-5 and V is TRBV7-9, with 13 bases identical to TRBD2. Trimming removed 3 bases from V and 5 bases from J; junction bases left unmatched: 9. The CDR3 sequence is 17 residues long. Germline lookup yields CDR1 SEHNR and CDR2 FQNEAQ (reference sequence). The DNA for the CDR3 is TGTGCCAGCAGCTTCGGACTAGCGGGAGTCTGGGGGGAGACCCAGTACTTC. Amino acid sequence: CASSFGLAGVWGETQYF. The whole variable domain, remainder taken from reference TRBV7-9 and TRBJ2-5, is DTGVSQNPRHKITKRGQNVTFRCDPISEHNRLYWYRQTLGQGPEFLTYFQNEAQLEKSRLLSDRFSAERPKGSFSTLEIQRTEQGDSAMYLCASSFGLAGVWGETQYFGPGTRLLVL.

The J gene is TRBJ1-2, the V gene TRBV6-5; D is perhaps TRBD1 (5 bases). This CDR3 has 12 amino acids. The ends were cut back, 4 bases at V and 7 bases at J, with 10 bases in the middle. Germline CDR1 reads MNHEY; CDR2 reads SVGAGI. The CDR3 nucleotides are TGTGCCAGCAGTTCAGGGTCATTTGGCTACACCTTC. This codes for CASSSGSFGYTF.

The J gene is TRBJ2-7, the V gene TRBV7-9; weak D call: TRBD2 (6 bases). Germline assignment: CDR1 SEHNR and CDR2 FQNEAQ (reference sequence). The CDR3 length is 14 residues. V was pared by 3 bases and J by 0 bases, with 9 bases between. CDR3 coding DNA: TGTGCCAGCAGCTTTGGGACTGTCTCCTACGAGCAGTACTTC. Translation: CASSFGTVSYEQYF. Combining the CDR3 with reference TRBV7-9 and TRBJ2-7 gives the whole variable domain DTGVSQNPRHKITKRGQNVTFRCDPISEHNRLYWYRQTLGQGPEFLTYFQNEAQLEKSRLLSDRFSAERPKGSFSTLEIQRTEQGDSAMYLCASSFGTVSYEQYFGPGTRLTVT.

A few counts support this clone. CDR3 sequence: CASSLGVAGAEAFF. The CDR3 DNA is TGTGCCAGCAGCTTAGGGGTGGCAGGGGCTGAAGCTTTCTTT. The chain uses TRBV7-2 and TRBJ1-1, with D possibly TRBD1 on 6 matching bases. Looked up from germline, CDR1 is SGHTA and CDR2 is FQGNSA. This CDR3 spans 14 amino acids. The V end was cut by 1 base, the J end by 6 bases, with 12 bases between.

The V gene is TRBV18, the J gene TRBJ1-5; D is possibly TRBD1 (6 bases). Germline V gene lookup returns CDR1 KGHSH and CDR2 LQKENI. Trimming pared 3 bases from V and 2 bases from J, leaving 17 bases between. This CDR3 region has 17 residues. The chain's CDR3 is CASSPRQGKGGNQPQHF. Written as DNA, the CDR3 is TGTGCCAGCTCACCCCGGCAGGGGAAAGGGGGCAATCAGCCCCAGCATTTT.

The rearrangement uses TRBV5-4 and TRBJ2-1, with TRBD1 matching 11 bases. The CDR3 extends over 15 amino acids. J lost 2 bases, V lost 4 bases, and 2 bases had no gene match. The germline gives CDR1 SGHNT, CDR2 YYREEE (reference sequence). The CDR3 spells CASSGTGGAYNEQFF. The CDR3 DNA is TGTGCCAGCAGCGGGACAGGGGGGGCCTACAATGAGCAGTTCTTC.